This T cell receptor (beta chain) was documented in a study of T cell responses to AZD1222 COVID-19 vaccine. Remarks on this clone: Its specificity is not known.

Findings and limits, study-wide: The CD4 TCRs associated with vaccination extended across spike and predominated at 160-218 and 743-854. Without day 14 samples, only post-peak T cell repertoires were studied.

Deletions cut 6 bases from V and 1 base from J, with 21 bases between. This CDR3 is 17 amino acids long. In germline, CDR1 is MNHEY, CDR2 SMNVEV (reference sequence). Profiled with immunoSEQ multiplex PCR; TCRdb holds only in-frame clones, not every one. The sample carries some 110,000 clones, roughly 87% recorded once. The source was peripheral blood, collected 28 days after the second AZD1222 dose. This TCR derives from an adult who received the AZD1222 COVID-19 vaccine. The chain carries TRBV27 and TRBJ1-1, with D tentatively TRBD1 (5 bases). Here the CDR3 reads CASSIGTGGRRNTEAFF. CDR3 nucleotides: TGTGCCAGCAGCATTGGGACGGGAGGAAGACGGAACACTGAAGCTTTCTTT.